The 6 T cell receptor beta chains given below trace back to one sample, sequenced in a study of metastatic and nonmetastatic thyroid tumors. TCRdb re-processed the PCR reads through MiXCR. The sample yields under 30,000 clones, 20% to 25% seen once. Not a single patient had been given any form of treatment at any point before undergoing thyroid surgery. Material: blood. These receptors came from a female donor with papillary thyroid cancer or a benign thyroid nodule (not recorded which). Some clones in this sample may be carry-over from other donors' samples.

This clone was observed at least ten times. This rearrangement joins TRBV4-2 to TRBJ2-1; 8 positions match TRBD2. In germline, CDR1 is LGHNA, CDR2 YNFKEQ. V lost 1 base to trimming and J lost 7 bases; unmatched junction nucleotides: 15. CDR3 size: 18 residues. The CDR3 DNA reads TGTGCCAGCAGCCAAGCCCTGCACCTAGAGCGGGAGAAGAATGAGCAGTTCTTC. This gives the protein CASSQALHLEREKNEQFF.

This clone was detected ten times or more. This chain joins TRBV6-1 and TRBJ2-3; TRBD2 matches 8 bases. After removal of 10 bases from V and 2 bases from J, the junction contained 14 bases not matched to a gene. CDR3 length: 16 amino acids. In germline, CDR1 is MNHNS, CDR2 SASEGT. CDR3 sequence reads: CATTSRTSKSTDTQYF. The DNA of the CDR3 is TGTGCCACAACCTCTAGGACTAGCAAATCCACAGATACGCAGTATTTT.

This clone was detected many times. The chain employs TRBV12-5 and TRBJ2-5; D is undetermined. CDR1 LGHNT and CDR2 FRNRAP come from the germline V gene. The CDR3 extends over 13 amino acids. V dropped 3 bases and J dropped 4 bases, with 9 bases sitting between them. CDR3 sequence: CASGLGMLETQYF. The DNA for the CDR3 is TGTGCTAGTGGTTTAGGGATGTTAGAGACCCAGTACTTC.

DNA for the CDR3: TGTGCCAGCAGGGGAGGGACACCTTTTAATAATGAAAAACTGTTTTTT. Protein: CASRGGTPFNNEKLFF. The chain links TRBV3-1 to TRBJ1-4; the D gene is possibly TRBD1 (6 bases). The CDR3 is 16 residues long. V lost 6 bases to trimming and J lost 4 bases, with 18 bases between them. Germline loops: CDR1 LGHDT, CDR2 YNNKEL (reference sequence). Drawing the rest from reference TRBV3-1 and TRBJ1-4, the complete variable domain is DTAVSQTPKYLVTQMGNDKSIKCEQNLGHDTMYWYKQDSKKFLKIMFSYNNKELIINETVPNRFSPKSPDKAHLNLHINSLELGDSAVYFCASRGGTPFNNEKLFFGSGTQLSVL.

Only a few counts were recorded for this clone. Just one base apart from a much larger clone, this may be a read error. This sequence joins TRBV10-2 and TRBJ1-1; 7 positions agree with TRBD1. This CDR3 is built from 13 residues. V shed 8 bases and J 4 bases; nucleotides not matched to a gene: 7. In germline, CDR1 is WSHSY, CDR2 SAAADI. The CDR3 sequence: CASATGYLTEAFF. The CDR3 nucleotides are TGCGCCAGCGCGACAGGGTACCTCACTGAAGCTTTCTTT.

By share of the sample, this clone is medium-sized (0.01 to 0.1%). The chain links TRBV6-1 to TRBJ1-3; TRBD1 matches 7 bases. Trimming removed 6 bases from V and 5 bases from J; junction bases left unmatched: 7. CDR1 and CDR2 from the germline V gene are MNHNS and SASEGT. The length of the CDR3 is 14 residues. The CDR3 spells CASRTAGQRNTIYF. The CDR3 region has the DNA TGTGCCAGCAGGACCGCGGGACAGAGAAACACCATATATTTT.